The 14 T cell receptor beta chains below were found in one sample sequenced in a study of blood T cell repertoires in COVID-19. Sequenced by immunoSEQ multiplex PCR; TCRdb stores in-frame clones only, minus some. The table includes 130,000 or so clones, over 65% detected once. The specimen was peripheral blood. The receptor set was obtained from a woman between 65 and 79 years old with acute or convalescent COVID-19.

The V and J genes are TRBV10-1 and TRBJ1-2, with D uncertain. The CDR3 consists of 10 residues. Trimming removed 5 bases at V and 8 bases at J, with 6 bases between. Germline loops: CDR1 WNHNN, CDR2 SYGVQD (reference sequence). The CDR3 DNA follows: TGCGCCAGCAGTCACAGCGGCTACACCTTC. Protein product: CASSHSGYTF.

The gene calls are TRBV3-1 (or the pseudogene TRBV3-2) and TRBJ1-2; the D is unclear. CDR1 and CDR2 (germline): LGHDT, YNNKEL (reference sequence). Deletions cut 8 bases from V and 8 bases from J, with 12 bases between. The CDR3 runs to 11 residues. The CDR3 coding sequence is TGTGCCAGCGAGGGCGGCCGCGGCTACACCTTC. Its protein product is CASEGGRGYTF.

Only one count was recorded for this clone. The chain has TRBV11-3 and TRBJ2-7; 8 bases line up with TRBD1. Germline V gene data show CDR1 as SGHNT and CDR2 as YENEEA. The CDR3 totals 15 residues. V shed 3 bases and J 6 bases; nucleotides not matched to a gene: 10. CDR3 in amino acids: CASSFLGQAETEQYF. The CDR3 bases are TGTGCCAGCAGCTTTCTGGGACAGGCGGAAACCGAGCAGTACTTC.

CDR3 amino acids: CASSPYRDNRGYIQYF. In DNA, the CDR3 is TGTGCCAGCTCGCCCTACCGGGACAACCGCGGATACATTCAGTACTTC. The rearrangement uses TRBV18 and TRBJ2-4; possibly TRBD1 for D (6 bases). Germline V gene lookup returns CDR1 KGHSH and CDR2 LQKENI. The length of the CDR3 is 16 residues. The V and J ends lost 6 bases and 8 bases respectively, with 23 bases between them.

The CDR3 DNA is TGTGCCAGCGGCTTCTCAACTAATGAAAAACTGTTTTTT. The encoded protein is CASGFSTNEKLFF. The chain couples TRBV6-5 to TRBJ1-4; D gene unclear. Between the trimmed V and J ends, which lost 8 bases and 0 bases, there was a span of 7 bases. CDR1 and CDR2 from the germline V gene are MNHEY and SVGAGI. The CDR3 is 13 residues long.

The rearrangement links TRBV19 to TRBJ2-3; TRBD1 aligns across 10 bases. The germline V gene encodes CDR1 LNHDA and CDR2 SQIVND (reference sequence). This CDR3 has 14 amino acids. After removal of 10 bases from V and 2 bases from J, the junction contained 6 bases not matched to a gene. The CDR3 here is CATQGQGHTDTQYF. The CDR3 bases are TGTGCCACCCAGGGACAGGGGCACACAGATACGCAGTATTTT.

The V and J genes are TRBV5-6 and TRBJ2-5, with D perhaps TRBD2 (6 bases). The CDR3 loop spans 13 amino acids. Trimming pared 3 bases from V and 0 bases from J, leaving 6 bases between. CDR1 SGHDT and CDR2 YYEEEE come from the germline V gene. CDR3 coding DNA: TGTGCCAGCAGCTGGGACTACCAAGAGACCCAGTACTTC. Encoded protein: CASSWDYQETQYF. The full variable domain, in which reference TRBV5-6 and TRBJ2-5 provide the parts outside the CDR3, is DAGVTQSPTHLIKTRGQQVTLRCSPKSGHDTVSWYQQALGQGPQFIFQYYEEEERQRGNFPDRFSGHQFPNYSSELNVNALLLGDSALYLCASSWDYQETQYFGPGTRLLVL.

The J gene is TRBJ2-3, the V gene TRBV3-1 (or the pseudogene TRBV3-2), with TRBD2 identical over 14 bases. V gave up 0 bases and J gave up 2 bases; unmatched junction bases: 1. Per the germline V gene, CDR1 is LGHDT and CDR2 is YNNKEL (reference sequence). This CDR3 is built from 17 residues. The CDR3 is CASSQEGLAGATDTQYF. The DNA for the CDR3 is TGTGCCAGCAGCCAAGAGGGACTAGCGGGGGCCACAGATACGCAGTATTTT.

V is TRBV19 and J is TRBJ1-2, with 7 positions matching TRBD1. Per germline, CDR1 LNHDA and CDR2 SQIVND (reference sequence). The CDR3 is 16 residues long. V lost 4 bases to trimming and J lost 8 bases; unmatched junction nucleotides: 16. CDR3 sequence reads: CASSTIGIDRARGYTF. The CDR3, as DNA: TGTGCCAGTAGTACCATAGGCATTGACAGGGCCCGAGGCTACACCTTC.

The chain is built from TRBV18 and TRBJ1-3; D possibly corresponds to TRBD1 (5 bases). The CDR3 sequence is 17 residues long. The germline V gene encodes CDR1 KGHSH and CDR2 LQKENI. V was shortened by 4 bases and J by 4 bases, with 20 bases between the two germline ends. The CDR3: CASSLGARGSPGNTIYF. The CDR3 DNA reads as TGTGCCAGCTCACTTGGGGCTCGGGGGTCGCCAGGAAACACCATATATTTT.

The chain recombines TRBV5-6 with TRBJ1-5; 12 bases fit TRBD1. The CDR3 contains 15 residues. The V segment lost 3 bases and the J segment 7 bases; nucleotides outside the gene matches: 5. Germline V gene sequence: CDR1 SGHDT, CDR2 YYEEEE. Written as DNA, the CDR3 is TGTGCCAGCAGCTGGGGACAGGGGGCTCGACAGCCCCAGCATTTT. Encoded protein: CASSWGQGARQPQHF.

V and J are TRBV18 and TRBJ1-1, with 9 bases that match TRBD1. The CDR3 is 16 amino acids. Looked up from germline, CDR1 is KGHSH and CDR2 is LQKENI. V was pared by 4 bases and J by 7 bases, with 13 bases of the junction left unmatched. CDR3 residues: CASSRDREIRRDEAFF. The CDR3 DNA reads as TGTGCCAGCTCACGGGACAGGGAAATAAGGCGAGATGAAGCTTTCTTT. The full variable domain, its missing parts supplied by reference TRBV18 and TRBJ1-1, is NAGVMQNPRHLVRRRGQEARLRCSPMKGHSHVYWYRQLPEEGLKFMVYLQKENIIDESGMPKERFSAEFPKEGPSILRIQQVVRGDSAAYFCASSRDREIRRDEAFFGQGTRLTVV.

The chain joins TRBV6-5 to TRBJ1-2; no clear D. The germline V gene encodes CDR1 MNHEY and CDR2 SVGAGI. CDR3 length: 14 residues. Trimming stripped 0 bases from V and 3 bases from J, with 8 bases between. In DNA, the CDR3 is TGTGCCAGCAGTTACTCCGGCGGGGACTATGGCTACACCTTC. Amino acid sequence: CASSYSGGDYGYTF.

The J gene is TRBJ2-2, the V gene TRBV6-2 or TRBV6-3; D not certain. The CDR3 has 14 amino acids. The germline V gene encodes CDR1 MNHEY and CDR2 SVGEGT. The V end lost 5 bases, the J end lost 6 bases, and 13 bases lay between the germline ends. CDR3 protein: CASSPRLPPGELFF. The DNA of the CDR3 is TGTGCCAGCAGTCCAAGACTCCCACCCGGGGAGCTGTTTTTT.